Listed here are 7 T cell receptor beta chains from one sample, sequenced in a study of beta chain features in type 1 diabetes. Sequencing targeted expressed TCRB transcripts, as all isolated RNA had been reverse transcribed. The table came from immunoSEQ multiplex PCR; TCRdb's copy has only in-frame clones and leaves some out. The repertoire has a few hundred thousand clones, approximately 12% of them found once; the top ten carry more than 0.015%. The specimen sequenced was naive CD4+ T cells from blood. These receptors were taken from a young man in good health.

This clone was picked up a small number of times. The rearrangement uses TRBV7-2 and TRBJ1-2; TRBD1 agrees at 9 bases. There are 15 residues in the CDR3. V lost 5 bases, J lost 8 bases, and 12 bases stayed unmatched. The germline V gene has CDR1 SGHTA and CDR2 FQGNSA. CDR3 sequence: CASSLRQGEGSGYTF. The CDR3 DNA is TGTGCCAGCAGCCTCCGACAGGGGGAAGGTTCCGGCTACACCTTC.

V usage is TRBV10-3 and J usage is TRBJ2-1; possibly TRBD1 for D (5 bases). This CDR3 is built from 14 residues. Per the germline V gene, CDR1 is ENHRY and CDR2 is SYGVKD. Trimming shortened V by 3 bases and J by 4 bases, and 10 bases separated the two germline ends. CDR3 amino acids: CAISEGRQYNEQFF. The CDR3 nucleotides are TGTGCCATCAGTGAAGGGCGACAGTACAATGAGCAGTTCTTC.

About this clone: The sample carries other DNA sequences with the same CDR3. The chain carries TRBV30 and TRBJ2-5, with D possibly TRBD1 on 6 matching bases. V was clipped by 0 bases and J by 5 bases, with 13 bases between them. Looked up from germline, CDR1 is GTSNPN and CDR2 is SVGIG (reference sequence). This CDR3 has 14 amino acids. Here the CDR3 reads CAWSVRGSRETQYF. CDR3 DNA: TGTGCCTGGAGTGTAAGGGGGAGTCGGGAGACCCAGTACTTC.

The chain joins TRBV6-4 to TRBJ2-3; 7 bases map to TRBD1. Germline trimming cut 6 bases from V and 6 bases from J; bases unmatched to any gene: 12. The V gene's germline CDR1 is MRHNA and CDR2 SNTAGT. CDR3 length equals 15 residues. CDR3 amino acids: CASSQTGLEIDTQYF. The DNA for the CDR3 is TGTGCCAGCAGCCAGACAGGGCTGGAGATTGATACGCAGTATTTT.

The chain couples TRBV29-1 to TRBJ1-1, with D maybe TRBD1 (5 bases). Germline V gene sequence: CDR1 SQVTM, CDR2 ANQGSEA. Between the trimmed V and J ends, which lost 5 bases and 4 bases, there was a span of 17 bases. This CDR3 spans 14 amino acids. The CDR3 protein is CSVYRTGGGTEAFF. In DNA form, the CDR3 reads TGCAGCGTTTATAGAACCGGGGGTGGCACTGAAGCTTTCTTT.

This clone appeared a few times. The V gene is TRBV5-4, the J gene TRBJ2-5; D is undetermined. Trimming removed 1 base from V and 11 bases from J, with 12 bases in between. This CDR3 comprises 12 residues. Germline V CDR1 and CDR2: SGHNT, YYREEE (reference sequence). The CDR3 bases are TGTGCCAGCAGCTTGAACAGCCTCCAGCAGTACTTC. It codes for CASSLNSLQQYF.

V and J are TRBV7-3 and TRBJ2-3, with D maybe TRBD1 (6 bases). V was cut by 5 bases and J by 2 bases, with 11 bases left in between. The CDR3 is 14 amino acids. Germline lookup yields CDR1 SGHTA and CDR2 FQGTGA. This chain's CDR3 is CASSRDTPTDTQYF. The CDR3 DNA reads as TGTGCCAGCAGCAGGGACACCCCCACAGATACGCAGTATTTT.